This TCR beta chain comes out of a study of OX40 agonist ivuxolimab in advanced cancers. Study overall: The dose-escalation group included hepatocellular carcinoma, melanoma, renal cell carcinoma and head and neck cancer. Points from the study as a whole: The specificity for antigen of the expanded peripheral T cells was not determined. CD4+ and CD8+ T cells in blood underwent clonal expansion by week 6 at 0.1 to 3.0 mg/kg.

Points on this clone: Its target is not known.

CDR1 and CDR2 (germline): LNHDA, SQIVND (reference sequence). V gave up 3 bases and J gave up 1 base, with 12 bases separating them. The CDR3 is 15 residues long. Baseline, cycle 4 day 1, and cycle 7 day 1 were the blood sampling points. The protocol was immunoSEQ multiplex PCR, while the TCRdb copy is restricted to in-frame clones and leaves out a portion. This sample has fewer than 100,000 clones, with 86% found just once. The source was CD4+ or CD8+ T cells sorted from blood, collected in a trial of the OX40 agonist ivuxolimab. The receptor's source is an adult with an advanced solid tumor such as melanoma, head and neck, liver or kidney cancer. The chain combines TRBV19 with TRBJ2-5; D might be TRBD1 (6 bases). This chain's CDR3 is CASSISRGPQETQYF. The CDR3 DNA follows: TGTGCCAGTAGTATCTCCAGGGGCCCCCAAGAGACCCAGTACTTC.